The T cell receptor (beta chain) described here comes from a study of shared clonotypes between healthy human individuals. Germline V gives CDR1 SGHVS, CDR2 FQNEAQ. The CDR3 spans 20 residues. V shed 4 bases and J shed 2 bases, with 29 bases lying between them. Every immunoSEQ plate was one replicate of a subset's evenly spread DNA. In the original processing: Because ImmunoSEQ provided only junction sequences with no quality scores, the filtering differed. Sequencing used immunoSEQ multiplex PCR; TCRdb keeps in-frame clones, though not all of them. D and trimming were read from the DNA, whereas the V and J calls and clone size are those reported in that table. This repertoire shows 400,000 to 600,000 clones, around 95% found once; its top ten account for 0.05% to 0.07%. Everyone who donated was a Caucasian adult who lived in Nashville, Tennessee. Division of CD4+ cells produced a CD45RA+ naive subset and a CD45RA-negative memory subset.

The sample consisted of naive CD4+ T cells sorted from blood. Subset noted: CD45RA+ positively selected. The chain recombines TRBV7-8 with TRBJ1-1; perhaps TRBD1 as D (5 bases). The origin of this receptor is a woman in her 30s in good health. This chain's CDR3 is CASSYARPWPGRDANTEAFF. The CDR3 DNA reads as TGTGCCAGCAGCTATGCCCGGCCCTGGCCCGGGAGGGACGCTAACACTGAAGCTTTCTTT.